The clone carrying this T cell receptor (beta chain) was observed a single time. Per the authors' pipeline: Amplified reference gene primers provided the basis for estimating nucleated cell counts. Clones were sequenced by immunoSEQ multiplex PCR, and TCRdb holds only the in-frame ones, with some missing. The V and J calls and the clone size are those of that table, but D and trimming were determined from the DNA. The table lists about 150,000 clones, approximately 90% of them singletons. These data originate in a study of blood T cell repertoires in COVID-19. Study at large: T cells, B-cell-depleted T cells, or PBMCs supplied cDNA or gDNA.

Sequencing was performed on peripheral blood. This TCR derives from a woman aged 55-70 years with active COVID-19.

CDR3 residues: CASSLPGLAGYSTDTQYF. The CDR3 nucleotides read TGTGCCAGCAGCTTACCGGGACTAGCGGGATATAGCACAGATACGCAGTATTTT. The V call is TRBV7-9, the J call TRBJ2-3; 13 bases line up with TRBD2. From germline, CDR1 is SEHNR and CDR2 FQNEAQ (reference sequence). The CDR3 extends over 18 amino acids. V lost 2 bases to trimming and J lost 0 bases; unmatched junction nucleotides: 5.